Below are 14 T cell receptor beta chains sequenced from a single sample in a study of T cells in localized non-small cell lung cancer. Sequencing used immunoSEQ multiplex PCR; TCRdb keeps in-frame clones, though not all of them. The top ten hold 3.5% to 5% of the sample, which has approximately 11,000 clones, just under 50% seen once. The material was lymph node tissue, obtained before any cancer treatment. These receptors all stem from a woman aged 40 to 75 with stage II squamous cell lung carcinoma.

This chain connects TRBV10-1 to TRBJ2-1; D is unresolved. V was shortened by 6 bases and J by 1 base, with 10 bases between the two germline ends. Germline V gives CDR1 WNHNN, CDR2 SYGVQD (reference sequence). The length of the CDR3 is 14 residues. CDR3 amino acids: CASSATRSYNEQFF. The DNA of the CDR3 is TGCGCCAGCAGCGCGACCCGTTCCTACAATGAGCAGTTCTTC.

This clone came up a few times. The J gene is TRBJ1-2, the V gene TRBV9; D not resolved. CDR3 length: 12 amino acids. Germline-derived CDR1 and CDR2 are SGDLS and YYNGEE. Between the trimmed V and J ends, which lost 3 bases and 8 bases, there was a span of 11 bases. CDR3 in DNA: TGTGCCAGCAGCGGTTTCCTTGGGGGCTACACCTTC. This encodes CASSGFLGGYTF. Using reference TRBV9 and TRBJ1-2 for the parts outside the CDR3, the full variable domain is DSGVTQTPKHLITATGQRVTLRCSPRSGDLSVYWYQQSLDQGLQFLIQYYNGEERAKGNILERFSAQQFPDLHSELNLSSLELGDSALYFCASSGFLGGYTFGSGTRLTVV.

The CDR3 nucleotides are TGTGCCAGTTCGCCCAACCTCCTAGCTGAAAAACTGTTTTTT. Translating gives CASSPNLLAEKLFF. The gene calls are TRBV9 and TRBJ1-4, with D unresolved. The ends were cut back, 8 bases at V and 7 bases at J, with 18 bases in the middle. CDR1 is SGDLS and CDR2 is YYNGEE in the germline V gene. CDR3 length: 14 residues. Full variable domain (outside the CDR3, taken from reference TRBV9 and TRBJ1-4): DSGVTQTPKHLITATGQRVTLRCSPRSGDLSVYWYQQSLDQGLQFLIQYYNGEERAKGNILERFSAQQFPDLHSELNLSSLELGDSALYFCASSPNLLAEKLFFGSGTQLSVL.

This chain links TRBV1 with TRBJ2-7; TRBD2, the D gene given by the table, was not confirmed from the DNA. TRBV1 is classified as a pseudogene. The CDR3 is 14 amino acids. CDR3 sequence: CASSQSSGAYEQYF. The CDR3 region has the DNA TGCGCCAGCAGCCAATCATCCGGGGCCTACGAGCAGTACTTC.

The V and J genes are TRBV11-3 and TRBJ2-1; 11 nucleotides align to TRBD2. The CDR3 consists of 17 residues. The V and J ends lost 3 bases and 6 bases, in that order; junction bases with no gene match: 10. Germline V gives CDR1 SGHNT, CDR2 YENEEA. The CDR3 region is CASSFRAGTSGFNEQFF. CDR3 bases: TGTGCCAGCAGCTTCCGAGCCGGGACTAGCGGTTTCAATGAGCAGTTCTTC.

The rearrangement uses TRBV25-1 and TRBJ1-2, with a weak D call TRBD1 (5 bases). The ends were cut back, 1 base at V and 4 bases at J, with 16 bases in the middle. Germline assignment: CDR1 MGHDK and CDR2 SYGVNS. The CDR3 totals 16 residues. CDR3 loop: CASSEWGSREFYGYTF. The DNA of the CDR3 is TGTGCCAGCAGTGAATGGGGAAGCAGGGAGTTCTATGGCTACACCTTC.

This chain uses TRBV14 with TRBJ1-2; the D gene is possibly TRBD1 (6 bases). The CDR3 consists of 12 residues. Trimming took off 6 bases at V and 7 bases at J, with 12 bases between the two ends. CDR1 and CDR2 from the germline V gene are SGHDN and FVKESK. The CDR3 bases are TGTGCCAGCAGTCGACACAGGGCTGGCTACACCTTC. This gives the protein CASSRHRAGYTF. Using reference TRBV14 and TRBJ1-2 for the parts outside the CDR3, the full variable domain is EAGVTQFPSHSVIEKGQTVTLRCDPISGHDNLYWYRRVMGKEIKFLLHFVKESKQDESGMPNNRFLAERTGGTYSTLKVQPAELEDSGVYFCASSRHRAGYTFGSGTRLTVV.

This clone was found a few times. The chain recombines TRBV6-7 with TRBJ1-2; possible D gene TRBD1, 5 bases. TRBV6-7 is noted as an ORF with a role that remains uncertain. The V end was cut by 7 bases, the J end by 6 bases, with 9 bases between. The CDR3 length is 11 residues. CDR3 sequence: CASKGMDGYTF. CDR3 coding DNA: TGTGCCAGCAAGGGGATGGATGGCTACACCTTC.

The chain links TRBV19 to TRBJ1-2; D gene ambiguous. The germline V and J ends were trimmed by 5 bases and 7 bases, with 17 bases remaining between them. The CDR3 length is 14 residues. Germline V gene sequence: CDR1 LNHDA, CDR2 SQIVND (reference sequence). CDR3 region: CASSPTRSAGGYTF. In DNA form, the CDR3 reads TGTGCCAGTAGTCCCACCCGGTCGGCCGGTGGCTACACCTTC. The full variable domain, completed using reference TRBV19 and TRBJ1-2, is DGGITQSPKYLFRKEGQNVTLSCEQNLNHDAMYWYRQDPGQGLRLIYYSQIVNDFQKGDIAEGYSVSREKKESFPLTVTSAQKNPTAFYLCASSPTRSAGGYTFGSGTRLTVV.

The V and J genes are TRBV6-1 and TRBJ1-5; no clear D. The germline V gene has CDR1 MNHNS and CDR2 SASEGT. The CDR3 covers 13 residues. Trimming left V 0 bases short and J 11 bases short, with 11 bases between. CDR3 DNA sequence: TGTGCCAGCAGTGAAGCGCTCAGGAGGTCCCAGCATTTT. This translates into CASSEALRRSQHF.

CDR3 in DNA: TGTGCCAGTAGTATTTCTCTTTTGGGCTATGGCTACACCTTC. It specifies CASSISLLGYGYTF. The rearrangement uses TRBV19 and TRBJ1-2; D not certain. The length of the CDR3 is 14 residues. V was shortened by 3 bases and J by 4 bases, with 12 bases between the two germline ends. Germline V gene lookup returns CDR1 LNHDA and CDR2 SQIVND (reference sequence). Looking up the rest from reference TRBV19 and TRBJ1-2 gives the full variable domain: DGGITQSPKYLFRKEGQNVTLSCEQNLNHDAMYWYRQDPGQGLRLIYYSQIVNDFQKGDIAEGYSVSREKKESFPLTVTSAQKNPTAFYLCASSISLLGYGYTFGSGTRLTVV.

This clone occurred a few times. The V call is TRBV29-1, the J call TRBJ2-1; 8 bases are a match to TRBD2. Germline V gives CDR1 SQVTM, CDR2 ANQGSEA. The CDR3 consists of 12 residues. The CDR3 reads CRTKSGSDEQFF. The CDR3 DNA reads TGCAGGACTAAAAGCGGGAGTGATGAGCAGTTCTTC.

The J gene is TRBJ2-5, the V gene TRBV15; D perhaps matches TRBD1 (5 bases). The V gene's germline CDR1 is LNHNV and CDR2 YYDKDF (reference sequence). CDR3 length: 15 residues. V shed 4 bases and J shed 4 bases, with 16 bases lying between them. The CDR3 loop is CATSTFQGLRETQYF. CDR3 in DNA: TGTGCCACCAGCACATTCCAGGGTTTGAGAGAGACCCAGTACTTC. Using reference TRBV15 and TRBJ2-5 for the parts outside the CDR3, the full variable domain is DAMVIQNPRYQVTQFGKPVTLSCSQTLNHNVMYWYQQKSSQAPKLLFHYYDKDFNNEADTPDNFQSRRPNTSFCFLDIRSPGLGDTAMYLCATSTFQGLRETQYFGPGTRLLVL.

This chain links TRBV18 with TRBJ1-1; D gene unclear. The CDR3 runs 15 residues. The V gene lost 3 bases and the J gene lost 2 bases, with 13 bases spanning the gap. Germline V gives CDR1 KGHSH, CDR2 LQKENI. CDR3 coding DNA: TGTGCCAGCTCACCCGCGCTTAGGGTAAACACTGAAGCTTTCTTT. This encodes CASSPALRVNTEAFF.